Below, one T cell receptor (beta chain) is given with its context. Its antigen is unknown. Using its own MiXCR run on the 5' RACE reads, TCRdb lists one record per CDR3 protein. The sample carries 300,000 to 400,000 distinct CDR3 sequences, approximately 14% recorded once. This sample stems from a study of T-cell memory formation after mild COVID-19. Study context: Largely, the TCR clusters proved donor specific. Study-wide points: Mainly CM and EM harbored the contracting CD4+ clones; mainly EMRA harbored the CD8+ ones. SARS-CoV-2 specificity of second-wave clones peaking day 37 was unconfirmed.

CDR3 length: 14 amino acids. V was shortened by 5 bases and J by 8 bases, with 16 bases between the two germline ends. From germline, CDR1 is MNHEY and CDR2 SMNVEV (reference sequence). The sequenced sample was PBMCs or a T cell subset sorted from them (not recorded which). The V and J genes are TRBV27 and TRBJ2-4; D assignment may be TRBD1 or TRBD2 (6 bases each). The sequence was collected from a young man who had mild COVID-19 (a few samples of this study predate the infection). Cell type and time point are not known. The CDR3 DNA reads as TGTGCCAGCAGTCCCATTGGGGGGCAGGACATTCAGTACTTC. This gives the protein CASSPIGGQDIQYF.